These T cell receptor beta chains were read from a single sample in a study of human T cells and chemical hapten exposure. Using its own MiXCR run on the RACE reads, TCRdb lists one record per CDR3 protein. The sample has around 99,000 distinct CDR3 sequences; about a tenth are singletons. The specimen comprised whole blood, sampled in connection with sensitization to the hapten diphenylcyclopropenone (DPC). Receptors originate from a woman between 40 and 50 years old with alopecia areata. Some clones in this sample may be carry-over from other donors' samples. Each CDR3 is given with its conserved first and last residue. The D gene is left open where the match is weak. The size entry is marked missing in some rows and otherwise reads once, few, many or a size class.

>TRBJ1-6|few|14|TRBV12-3/TRBV12-4|.
CASSPQGNVSPLHF
TGTGCCAGCAGTCCTCAGGGTAATGTTTCACCCCTCCACTTT
>TRBJ2-5|many|12|TRBV7-2|.
CASSPQRETQYF
TGTGCCAGCAGCCCGCAGCGGGAGACCCAGTACTTC
>TRBJ2-2|many|15|TRBV6-5|.
CASSRQGFGTGELFF
TGTGCCAGCAGCCGACAAGGGTTTGGCACCGGGGAGCTGTTTTTT
>TRBJ2-2|few|16|TRBV13|.
CASSLSHTANTGELFF
TGTGCCAGCAGCTTAAGCCACACAGCGAACACCGGGGAGCTGTTTTTT
>TRBJ1-6|many|16|TRBV5-1|TRBD1
CASSLGGQGWDSPLHF
TGCGCCAGCAGCTTGGGGGGACAGGGCTGGGATTCACCCCTCCACTTT
>TRBJ2-3|few|13|TRBV6-2/TRBV6-3|.
CASMGTSTDTQYF
TGTGCCAGCATGGGGACCAGCACAGATACGCAGTATTTT
>TRBJ1-5|few|14|TRBV7-9|.
CASSFDGFNQPQHF
TGTGCCAGCAGCTTTGACGGGTTCAATCAGCCCCAGCATTTT
>TRBJ2-1|few|14|TRBV25-1|.
CASSDLSSYNEQFF
TGTGCCAGCAGTGACTTGAGCTCCTACAATGAGCAGTTCTTC
>TRBJ1-1|many|14|TRBV4-3|.
CASSQVAGPTEAFF
TGCGCCAGCAGCCAAGTGGCAGGGCCCACTGAAGCTTTCTTT
>TRBJ2-4|many|15|TRBV11-2|.
CASSPPGPSENIQYF
TGTGCCAGCAGCCCGCCGGGACCCTCAGAGAACATTCAGTACTTC
>TRBJ2-7|many|14|TRBV19|.
CASSISGSSYEQYF
TGTGCCAGTAGTATCAGCGGCAGCTCCTACGAGCAGTACTTC
>TRBJ2-1|few|12|TRBV11-2|.
CASSGRTNEQFF
TGTGCCAGCAGCGGGAGAACCAATGAGCAGTTCTTC
>TRBJ2-5|.|12|TRBV29-1|.
CSVQGRQETQYF
TGCAGCGTTCAGGGAAGGCAAGAGACCCAGTACTTC
>TRBJ1-1|.|15|TRBV18|.
CASSPRGQQNTEAFF
TGTGCCAGCTCACCCCGAGGACAACAGAACACTGAAGCTTTCTTT
>TRBJ2-7|few|15|TRBV23-1|.
CASSQSIWDKGEQYF
TGCGCCAGCAGTCAATCAATATGGGACAAGGGTGAGCAGTACTTC
>TRBJ2-2|many|14|TRBV7-9|.
CASSFPPGTGELFF
TGTGCCAGCAGCTTTCCTCCAGGGACCGGGGAGCTGTTTTTT
>TRBJ1-2|many|17|TRBV24-1|TRBD1
CATSDSTGTGDRNGYTF
TGTGCCACCAGTGATTCAACCGGGACAGGGGATCGCAATGGCTACACCTTC
>TRBJ2-7|few|13|TRBV27|TRBD1
CASSSGTGYEQYF
TGTGCCAGCAGTTCCGGGACAGGGTACGAGCAGTACTTC
>TRBJ1-1|.|13|TRBV29-1|.
CSVEGQGNTEAFF
TGCAGCGTTGAAGGGCAGGGCAACACTGAAGCTTTCTTT
>TRBJ1-1|.|13|TRBV20-1|.
CSARAVRYTEAFF
TGCAGTGCTAGAGCGGTAAGGTACACTGAAGCTTTCTTT